One sample yielded the 30 T cell receptor beta chains listed below, sequenced in a study of blood T cells in healthy people across ages. It was with a sample-barcoded 5' primer and a J-beta primer mix that a second PCR of roughly 7 to 12 cycles was run. From the 5' RACE reads, TCRdb called clonotypes with MiXCR, one entry per CDR3 protein. The sample yields some 700,000 distinct CDR3 sequences, more than 40% seen once. Sequenced material: blood. These receptors were obtained from an older woman in good health.

The chain links TRBV7-2 to TRBJ1-4, with unresolved D. V lost 1 base to trimming and J lost 3 bases, with 9 bases between them. In germline, CDR1 is SGHTA, CDR2 FQGNSA. The CDR3 is 15 residues long. The CDR3 here is CASSLVGVANEKLFF. The CDR3 DNA sequence: TGTGCCAGCAGCTTAGTAGGTGTGGCTAATGAAAAACTGTTTTTT.

The CDR3 DNA is TGTGCCAGCAGCCAAACCAGGTCCTTTGATTCACCCCTCCACTTT. It specifies CASSQTRSFDSPLHF. The V call is TRBV4-2, the J call TRBJ1-6; D unclear. The CDR3 is made up of 15 amino acids. V was clipped by 2 bases and J by 8 bases, with 13 bases between them. CDR1 is LGHNA and CDR2 is YNFKEQ in the germline V gene.

V gene TRBV5-5 combines with J gene TRBJ2-5; perhaps TRBD2 as D (6 bases). CDR3 length: 16 amino acids. Germline V gene sequence: CDR1 SGHKS, CDR2 YYEKEE (reference sequence). V shed 4 bases and J shed 2 bases, with 18 bases lying between them. The DNA for the CDR3 is TGTGCCAGCAGCCACGCGCGGGGAATTCATCAAGAGACCCAGTACTTC. This codes for CASSHARGIHQETQYF.

Remarks on this clonotype: This could be a read error, since a much larger clone is one nucleotide away. The V call is TRBV27, the J call TRBJ2-7; D remains ambiguous. Trimming took 5 bases from V and 2 from J, leaving 13 bases between them. The CDR3 covers 14 residues. CDR1 and CDR2 (germline): MNHEY, SMNVEV (reference sequence). CDR3 protein: CASSVTPEPYEQYF. The CDR3 DNA reads TGTGCCAGCAGTGTGACGCCCGAACCCTACGAGCAGTACTTC.

Worth noting for this clonotype: A single base separates this from a much larger clone, so it may be a read error. The chain recombines TRBV4-2 with TRBJ1-5; D gene uncertain. The CDR3 is made up of 15 amino acids. Germline CDR1 LGHNA, CDR2 YNFKEQ. The ends were cut back, 10 bases at V and 2 bases at J, with 18 bases in the middle. CDR3 DNA: TGTGCCATCAGAGAGGACCCGGGAGGCAATCAGCCCCAGCATTTT. It encodes CAIREDPGGNQPQHF.

This sequence joins TRBV7-2 and TRBJ2-1, with unresolved D. Trimming removed 4 bases from V and 8 bases from J, with 18 bases in between. CDR3 size: 15 residues. The germline V gene encodes CDR1 SGHTA and CDR2 FQGNSA. CDR3: CASSSPETRGDEQFF. CDR3 in DNA: TGTGCCAGCAGCTCACCCGAAACTCGTGGTGATGAGCAGTTCTTC.

This clonotype was seen just once. This chain uses TRBV18 with TRBJ2-7; D is ambiguous. The germline V gene encodes CDR1 KGHSH and CDR2 LQKENI. The CDR3 extends over 15 amino acids. V lost 4 bases to trimming and J lost 0 bases, with 13 bases between them. CDR3 loop: CASSLALLSSYEQYF. The CDR3 DNA reads as TGTGCCAGCTCACTAGCACTACTCAGCTCCTACGAGCAGTACTTC.

This sequence joins TRBV2 and TRBJ2-2; 7 nucleotides line up with TRBD2. The V gene's germline CDR1 is SNHLY and CDR2 FYNNEI. The V segment lost 7 bases and the J segment 2 bases; nucleotides outside the gene matches: 10. This CDR3 comprises 16 residues. The CDR3 DNA reads as TGTGCCAGCATCCGAGAGGCTAGCGGTAACACCGGGGAGCTGTTTTTT. This sequence encodes CASIREASGNTGELFF.

This clonotype was observed a handful of times. The rearrangement joins TRBV5-1 to TRBJ2-7; tentative D call: TRBD1 (6 bases). This CDR3 has 15 amino acids. Germline lookup yields CDR1 SGHRS and CDR2 YFSETQ. V dropped 4 bases and J dropped 1 base, with 15 bases sitting between them. CDR3 loop: CASSRGSRGSYEQYF. The DNA for the CDR3 is TGCGCCAGCAGCCGGGGTAGCAGGGGTTCCTACGAGCAGTACTTC.

J is TRBJ1-3 and V is TRBV18, with D possibly TRBD1 on 6 matching bases. Germline assignment: CDR1 KGHSH and CDR2 LQKENI. This CDR3 is built from 17 residues. Trimming left V 3 bases short and J 0 bases short, with 15 bases between. CDR3 protein: CASSPVYRADSGNTIYF. The CDR3 DNA reads as TGTGCCAGCTCACCGGTCTACAGGGCAGACTCTGGAAACACCATATATTTT.

The CDR3 region has the DNA TGTGCCAGCAGTCCATTGGGACAGCCTTCCTACGAGCAGTACTTC. Residues: CASSPLGQPSYEQYF. V is TRBV6-5 and J is TRBJ2-7, with 7 bases lining up with TRBD1. CDR1 is MNHEY and CDR2 is SVGAGI in the germline V gene. V lost 5 bases to trimming and J lost 1 base; unmatched junction nucleotides: 8. CDR3 length equals 15 residues.

Regarding this clonotype: A single base separates this from a much larger clone, so it may be a read error. This chain links TRBV3-1 with TRBJ2-5; 8 bases line up with TRBD1. This CDR3 has 15 residues. Germline V CDR1 and CDR2: LGHDT, YNNKEL (reference sequence). CDR3: CAISFPQGGEETQYF. The CDR3 DNA reads as TGTGCCATCAGCTTCCCACAGGGGGGTGAAGAGACCCAGTACTTC.

This sequence joins TRBV20-1 and TRBJ2-3; 7 nucleotides align to TRBD2. Trimming removed 0 bases from V and 3 bases from J; junction bases left unmatched: 3. Germline V gives CDR1 DFQATT, CDR2 SNEGSKA (reference sequence). CDR3 size: 14 residues. The CDR3 bases are TGCAGTGCTAGAGATCGGGGGGTTACAGATACGCAGTATTTT. Translating it yields CSARDRGVTDTQYF.

This clonotype has at least ten counts. The genes are TRBV9 and TRBJ2-7; perhaps TRBD2 as D (5 bases). From germline, CDR1 is SGDLS and CDR2 YYNGEE. V lost 1 base and J lost 7, with 12 bases in between. The length of the CDR3 is 13 residues. The CDR3 reads CASSVNPSGEQYF. CDR3 in DNA: TGTGCCAGCAGCGTAAACCCCTCGGGGGAGCAGTACTTC.

This clonotype was observed many times. The chain is built from TRBV6-5 and TRBJ2-1; no firm D call. This CDR3 is built from 13 residues. Trimming took off 7 bases at V and 6 bases at J, with 13 bases between the two ends. CDR1 and CDR2 (germline): MNHEY, SVGAGI. CDR3 amino acids: CASIETSSNEQFF. The CDR3 nucleotides are TGTGCCAGCATCGAGACGTCGAGCAATGAGCAGTTCTTC.

CDR3 protein: CASSVQGIGTDTQYF. The CDR3 coding sequence is TGTGCCAGCAGCGTTCAGGGGATAGGCACAGATACGCAGTATTTT. V is TRBV9 and J is TRBJ2-3; the D gene is possibly TRBD1 (6 bases). With 2 bases removed from V and 1 base from J, the gap between germline ends came to 11 bases. This CDR3 has 15 amino acids. Germline-derived CDR1 and CDR2 are SGDLS and YYNGEE.

This clonotype was counted at least ten times. This sequence joins TRBV3-1 and TRBJ2-7; D gene ambiguous. The length of the CDR3 is 13 residues. Germline CDR1 LGHDT, CDR2 YNNKEL (reference sequence). V was clipped by 2 bases and J by 6 bases, with 11 bases between them. CDR3 sequence reads: CASSQQLQSEQYF. The CDR3 bases are TGTGCCAGCAGCCAACAGCTACAGAGCGAGCAGTACTTC.

This clonotype has just a few counts. The chain combines TRBV9 with TRBJ2-5; the match to TRBD2 covers 14 bases. CDR1 SGDLS and CDR2 YYNGEE come from the germline V gene. J was trimmed by 11 bases and V by 3 bases; bases with no gene match: 6. The CDR3 loop spans 14 amino acids. This CDR3 reads CASSAGTSGSLQYF. The CDR3 DNA is TGTGCCAGCAGCGCGGGGACTAGCGGGAGTCTTCAGTACTTC.

As regards this clonotype: An end of the junction does not agree with germline; a read error may underlie this. The chain recombines TRBV20-1 with TRBJ1-5; a possible D gene is TRBD1 (6 bases). The length of the CDR3 is 14 residues. Germline V gene lookup returns CDR1 DFQATT and CDR2 SNEGSKA (reference sequence). CDR3 coding DNA: TGCAGTGCTCATGAGGGGGGAAGCAATCGGCCCCAGCATTTT. This gives the protein CSAHEGGSNRPQHF.

The sample holds one count of this clonotype. A much more abundant neighbour one base away suggests this may be a read error. The chain employs TRBV4-1 and TRBJ2-7; a possible D gene is TRBD1 (5 bases). Trimming shortened V by 3 bases and J by 4 bases, and 10 bases separated the two germline ends. Germline V lookup: CDR1 MGHRA, CDR2 YSYEKL. CDR3 size: 13 residues. CDR3 amino acids: CASSHDRQYEQYF. CDR3 in DNA: TGCGCCAGCAGCCATGATCGACAGTACGAGCAGTACTTC.

This chain joins TRBV3-1 and TRBJ2-3; 10 bases are a match to TRBD2. There are 17 residues in the CDR3. Germline V gene lookup returns CDR1 LGHDT and CDR2 YNNKEL (reference sequence). Trimming cost V 2 bases and J 2 bases; bases outside gene matches: 7. Here the CDR3 reads CASSQTSGARITDTQYF. The CDR3 bases are TGTGCCAGCAGCCAAACTAGCGGGGCCCGAATCACAGATACGCAGTATTTT.

A note on this clonotype: A much larger clone differs by one base, so this may be a read error. This chain uses TRBV7-3 with TRBJ2-1; TRBD2 matches at 10 bases. The J call could be wrong; TRBJ2-7 is a better fit for the DNA end. CDR3 length: 17 amino acids. Germline V gene lookup returns CDR1 SGHTA and CDR2 FQGTGA. CDR3: CASSLNIGGLANNEQYF. The CDR3 coding sequence is TGTGCCAGCAGCTTAAATATAGGGGGACTAGCGAACAATGAGCAGTACTTC.

For this clonotype: Possible read error: a much larger clone is one base away. This rearrangement joins TRBV4-2 to TRBJ2-3; D gene ambiguous. Germline V gives CDR1 LGHNA, CDR2 YNFKEQ. Trimming left V 5 bases short and J 6 bases short, with 9 bases between. This CDR3 is built from 12 residues. This CDR3 is CASSYARDTQYF. CDR3 coding DNA: TGTGCCAGCAGCTATGCTCGGGATACGCAGTATTTT.

The chain recombines TRBV7-9 with TRBJ2-5, with TRBD2 matching over 12 bases. CDR1 and CDR2 (germline): SEHNR, FQNEAQ (reference sequence). Germline trimming cut 4 bases from V and 2 bases from J; bases unmatched to any gene: 14. The CDR3 spans 19 residues. This CDR3 is CASSSRLAGEVLSQETQYF. For the CDR3, the DNA is TGTGCCAGCAGCTCAAGACTAGCGGGAGAGGTCCTGAGTCAAGAGACCCAGTACTTC.

To note about this clonotype: A read error may explain this, as a much larger clone is one base away. The chain employs TRBV6-2 or TRBV6-3 and TRBJ2-1; D is unclear. The CDR3 runs 11 residues. The germline V gene encodes CDR1 MNHEY and CDR2 SVGEGT. Trimming left V 5 bases short and J 13 bases short, with 12 bases between. Written as DNA, the CDR3 is TGTGCCAGCAGTACCGGCGAGACCCAGTTCTTC. This encodes CASSTGETQFF.

This chain joins TRBV12-3 or TRBV12-4 and TRBJ2-1, with 10 bases identical to TRBD2. This CDR3 spans 16 amino acids. V dropped 5 bases and J dropped 3; count of bases not matched to a gene: 7. The CDR3 region has the DNA TGTGCCAGCAGTCCGGCGGGACTAGCGTTCTACAATGAGCAGTTCTTC. Translated: CASSPAGLAFYNEQFF.

This clonotype was seen more than once but under ten times. A single base separates this from a much larger clone, so it may be a read error. V and J are TRBV12-3 or TRBV12-4 and TRBJ2-7; D is perhaps TRBD2 (5 bases). Trimming stripped 6 bases from V and 5 bases from J, with 11 bases between. The CDR3 has 12 residues. This CDR3 is CASSPLADEQYF. The CDR3 nucleotides read TGTGCCAGCAGCCCTCTAGCAGACGAGCAGTACTTC.

This CDR3 is CASTLGGSGNTGELFF. In DNA form, the CDR3 reads TGCGCCAGCACCCTAGGAGGGTCGGGTAACACCGGGGAGCTGTTTTTT. V is TRBV5-1 and J is TRBJ2-2; maybe TRBD2 (6 bases). Trimming cost V 6 bases and J 2 bases, with 17 bases left between them. The CDR3 runs 16 residues. The V gene's germline CDR1 is SGHRS and CDR2 YFSETQ.

The rearrangement uses TRBV14 and TRBJ2-1, with TRBD2 matching 12 bases. The J call could be wrong; TRBJ2-7 is a better fit for the DNA end. CDR3 length: 15 residues. CDR1 and CDR2 from the germline V gene are SGHDN and FVKESK. The CDR3 DNA reads as TGTGCCAGCAGCCCACTAGCGGGGGGCGTCGATGAGCAGTACTTC. Translation: CASSPLAGGVDEQYF.

V gene TRBV21-1 combines with J gene TRBJ2-7; the D call TRBD2 from the table was never checked on the DNA. TRBV21-1 is labeled a pseudogene. This CDR3 spans 14 amino acids. CDR3 in amino acids: CASSIKVQGGEQYF. As DNA, the CDR3 is TGTGCCAGCAGCATTAAAGTCCAGGGCGGTGAGCAGTACTTC.